This TCR beta chain was sequenced for a study of CD8 T cells in Susac syndrome. This CDR3 has 16 residues. V shed 3 bases, J shed 2 bases, and the junction held 3 bases outside the gene matches. When the RNA was reverse transcribed, random hexamers were used with an input of roughly 0.45 to 1 ug. MiXCR, applied by TCRdb to the immunoSEQ multiplex PCR reads, yields one record per CDR3 protein. The sample lists around 190,000 distinct CDR3 sequences, approximately 93% occurring once. This clonotype originated in a human donor in good health. The gene calls are TRBV12-3 or TRBV12-4 and TRBJ2-6; TRBD2 matches at 8 bases. Sequencing input: CD4+ T cells from PBMCs. The CDR3 spells CASSFGGGTGANVLTF. Written as DNA, the CDR3 is TGTGCCAGCAGTTTCGGGGGGGGAACTGGGGCCAACGTCCTGACTTTC.